The 17 T cell receptor beta chains below were found in one sample sequenced in a study of beta chain features in type 1 diabetes. Findings and caveats of the study: Type 1 diabetes patients had moderately but significantly shorter TCRB CDR3s in all four CD4+ subsets.

These receptors have no identified antigens. The study reverse transcribed the entire isolated RNA, so it sequenced expressed TCRB transcripts. Libraries were prepared by immunoSEQ multiplex PCR; TCRdb keeps only in-frame clonotypes and omits some of them. The table includes 120,000 to 150,000 clones, about 13% detected once. Sample: central memory CD4+ T cells from blood. These receptor sequences come from a man in his late teens or twenties with type 1 diabetes.

This chain uses TRBV10-3 with TRBJ2-5, with TRBD1 matching 10 bases. The CDR3 runs to 14 residues. Germline values: CDR1 ENHRY, CDR2 SYGVKD. J lost 2 bases, V lost 4 bases, and 1 base had no gene match. CDR3 sequence (DNA): TGTGCCATCAGTGGGACAGGGGGTCAAGAGACCCAGTACTTC. It translates to CAISGTGGQETQYF.

This clone was seen a few times. The chain combines TRBV9 with TRBJ2-1; TRBD2 aligns across 7 bases. V dropped 4 bases and J dropped 5; count of bases not matched to a gene: 6. The CDR3 runs to 14 residues. Germline assignment: CDR1 SGDLS and CDR2 YYNGEE. CDR3 nucleotide sequence: TGTGCCAGCAGCTCTAGCGGAAGGAACAATGAGCAGTTCTTC. This sequence encodes CASSSSGRNNEQFF.

This chain links TRBV29-1 with TRBJ2-2; D gene ambiguous. Trimming removed 4 bases from V and 3 bases from J, with 6 bases in between. The germline V gene has CDR1 SQVTM and CDR2 ANQGSEA. The CDR3 is 12 amino acids. The CDR3 sequence is CSVGSYTGELFF. The CDR3 nucleotides are TGCAGCGTTGGGTCCTACACCGGGGAGCTGTTTTTT.

The sample holds a few counts of this clone. The genes are TRBV12-5 and TRBJ1-6; D is undetermined. Trimming removed 6 bases at V and 10 bases at J, with 19 bases between. The CDR3 loop spans 15 amino acids. CDR1 LGHNT and CDR2 FRNRAP come from the germline V gene. The CDR3 spells CASGQTAPYGSPLHF. CDR3 coding DNA: TGTGCTAGTGGCCAAACGGCACCTTATGGGTCACCCCTCCACTTT.

Here the CDR3 reads CAWSVAGAATDTQYF. The CDR3 DNA follows: TGTGCCTGGAGTGTAGCGGGGGCTGCAACAGATACGCAGTATTTT. The gene calls are TRBV30 and TRBJ2-3; 8 bases map to TRBD2. Germline V gives CDR1 GTSNPN, CDR2 SVGIG (reference sequence). This CDR3 spans 15 amino acids. The junction had 5 bases not matched to a gene; V was cut back by 0 bases and J by 3 bases.

The gene calls are TRBV5-1 and TRBJ2-3; tentative D call: TRBD1 (6 bases). Trimming removed 6 bases at V and 3 bases at J, with 14 bases between. CDR1 is SGHRS and CDR2 is YFSETQ in the germline V gene. The CDR3 runs to 14 residues. CDR3: CASTRGSDTDTQYF. For the CDR3, the DNA is TGCGCCAGCACCAGGGGAAGTGATACAGATACGCAGTATTTT.

The CDR3 sequence: CASSTRVTKNIQYF. CDR3 nucleotide sequence: TGTGCCAGCAGTACAAGGGTAACCAAAAACATTCAGTACTTC. The chain combines TRBV6-1 with TRBJ2-4; D is uncertain. Germline loops: CDR1 MNHNS, CDR2 SASEGT. Trimming took off 5 bases at V and 2 bases at J, with 10 bases between the two ends. This CDR3 comprises 14 residues.

This clone appeared a few times. This chain joins TRBV7-9 and TRBJ2-3; D uncertain. V lost 6 bases and J 6 bases, leaving 10 bases between the germline ends. CDR1 is SEHNR, CDR2 FQNEAQ, per germline (reference sequence). The CDR3 is made up of 12 amino acids. CDR3 nucleotide sequence: TGTGCCAGCAGAGAACTCGGGGATACGCAGTATTTT. Translation gives CASRELGDTQYF. The full variable domain, rest sourced from reference TRBV7-9 and TRBJ2-3, is DTGVSQNPRHKITKRGQNVTFRCDPISEHNRLYWYRQTLGQGPEFLTYFQNEAQLEKSRLLSDRFSAERPKGSFSTLEIQRTEQGDSAMYLCASRELGDTQYFGPGTRLTVL.

V gene TRBV2 combines with J gene TRBJ2-5; no definite D call. The CDR3 length is 12 residues. The germline V gene encodes CDR1 SNHLY and CDR2 FYNNEI. Trimming left V 7 bases short and J 5 bases short, with 11 bases between. The CDR3 here is CASNIAMETQYF. The CDR3 DNA reads TGTGCCAGCAACATAGCTATGGAGACCCAGTACTTC.

This clone was recorded at least ten times. The chain recombines TRBV29-1 with TRBJ2-7, with D possibly TRBD1 on 6 matching bases. Per the germline V gene, CDR1 is SQVTM and CDR2 is ANQGSEA. CDR3 length: 11 residues. The V and J ends lost 5 bases and 2 bases respectively, with 7 bases between them. The CDR3 nucleotides read TGCAGCGTTCGACAGGCCTACGAGCAGTACTTC. This encodes CSVRQAYEQYF.

CDR3 loop: CASSLSGQGSGNTIYF. CDR3 bases: TGTGCCAGCAGCCTAAGCGGACAGGGGTCTGGAAACACCATATATTTT. The V gene is TRBV28, the J gene TRBJ1-3; the match to TRBD1 covers 9 bases. V shed 6 bases, J shed 1 base, and the junction held 7 bases outside the gene matches. This CDR3 spans 16 amino acids. The germline CDR1 and CDR2 sequences are MDHEN and SYDVKM.

This clone turned up a few times. J is TRBJ1-2 and V is TRBV19; 10 bases map to TRBD1. Losses at the gene ends were 3 bases for V and 6 bases for J; bases not matched to a gene: 4. CDR1 and CDR2 (germline): LNHDA, SQIVND (reference sequence). This CDR3 region has 14 residues. The CDR3 loop reads CASSITGTGDGYTF. The CDR3 DNA is TGTGCCAGTAGTATTACCGGGACAGGGGATGGCTACACCTTC.

A few counts support this clone. The rearrangement links TRBV28 to TRBJ2-7; tentatively, D is TRBD1 or TRBD2 (5 bases each). V lost 2 bases and J 0 bases, leaving 8 bases between the germline ends. This CDR3 spans 14 amino acids. Per the germline V gene, CDR1 is MDHEN and CDR2 is SYDVKM. DNA for the CDR3: TGTGCCAGCAGTTTAGGGGGTAGCTCCTACGAGCAGTACTTC. This gives the protein CASSLGGSSYEQYF.

This clone was observed at least ten times. In the same sample, other DNA sequences code for this CDR3. J is TRBJ1-1 and V is TRBV25-1; no definite D call. CDR3 size: 15 residues. The germline gives CDR1 MGHDK, CDR2 SYGVNS. V gave up 2 bases and J gave up 2 bases, with 12 bases separating them. The chain's CDR3 is CASSERLRENTEAFF. In DNA, the CDR3 is TGTGCCAGCAGTGAACGGTTGCGGGAAAACACTGAAGCTTTCTTT. Supplemented by reference TRBV25-1 and TRBJ1-1, the full variable domain reads EADIYQTPRYLVIGTGKKITLECSQTMGHDKMYWYQQDPGMELHLIHYSYGVNSTEKGDLSSESTVSRIRTEHFPLTLESARPSHTSQYLCASSERLRENTEAFFGQGTRLTVV.

The CDR3 loop is CSAERGGYTF. As DNA, the CDR3 is TGCAGTGCTGAGAGGGGTGGCTACACCTTC. The chain carries TRBV20-1 and TRBJ1-2, with a tentative D call TRBD1 (5 bases). Germline CDR1 reads DFQATT; CDR2 reads SNEGSKA (reference sequence). The CDR3 spans 10 residues. V lost 5 bases, J lost 7 bases, and 8 bases lay in between.

This clone was seen a handful of times. The chain recombines TRBV29-1 with TRBJ1-2; D gene uncertain. Deletions cut 4 bases from V and 4 bases from J, with 13 bases between. The CDR3 loop spans 13 amino acids. Per germline, CDR1 SQVTM and CDR2 ANQGSEA. The DNA for the CDR3 is TGCAGCGTTGTGGGTACGGGCAGCTATGGCTACACCTTC. Translating gives CSVVGTGSYGYTF.

The chain couples TRBV5-1 to TRBJ1-2, with 7 bases that match TRBD1. Unmatched junction bases numbered 15, after V lost 5 bases and J lost 2 bases. Germline V CDR1 and CDR2: SGHRS, YFSETQ. CDR3 size: 17 residues. This CDR3 reads CASRGDSDSFGNYGYTF. CDR3 coding DNA: TGCGCCAGCAGGGGGGACAGCGATTCCTTTGGCAACTATGGCTACACCTTC.